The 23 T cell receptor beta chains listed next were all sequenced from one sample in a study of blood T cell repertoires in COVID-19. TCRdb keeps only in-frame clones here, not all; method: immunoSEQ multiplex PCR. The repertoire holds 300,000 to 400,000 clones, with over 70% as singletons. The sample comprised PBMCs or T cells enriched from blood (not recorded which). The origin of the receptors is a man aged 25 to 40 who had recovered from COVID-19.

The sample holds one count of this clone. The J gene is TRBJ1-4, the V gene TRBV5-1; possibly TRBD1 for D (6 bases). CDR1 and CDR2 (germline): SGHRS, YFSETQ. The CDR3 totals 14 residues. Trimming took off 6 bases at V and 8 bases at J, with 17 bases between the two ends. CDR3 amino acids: CASTPRGGFEKLFF. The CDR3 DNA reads TGCGCCAGCACCCCCCGGGGGGGCTTCGAAAAACTGTTTTTT.

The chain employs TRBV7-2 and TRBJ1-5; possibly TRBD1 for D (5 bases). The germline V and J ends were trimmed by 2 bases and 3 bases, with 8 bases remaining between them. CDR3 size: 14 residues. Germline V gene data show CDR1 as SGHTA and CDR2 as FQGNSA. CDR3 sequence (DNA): TGTGCCAGCAGCTTAAGGGGAAACAATCAGCCCCAGCATTTT. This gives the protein CASSLRGNNQPQHF.

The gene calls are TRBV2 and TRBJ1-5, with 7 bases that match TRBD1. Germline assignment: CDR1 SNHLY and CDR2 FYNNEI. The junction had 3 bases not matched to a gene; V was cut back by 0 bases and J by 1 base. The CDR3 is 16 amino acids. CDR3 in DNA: TGTGCCAGCAGTGAAGCCTACAGGGGCAGCAATCAGCCCCAGCATTTT. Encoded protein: CASSEAYRGSNQPQHF.

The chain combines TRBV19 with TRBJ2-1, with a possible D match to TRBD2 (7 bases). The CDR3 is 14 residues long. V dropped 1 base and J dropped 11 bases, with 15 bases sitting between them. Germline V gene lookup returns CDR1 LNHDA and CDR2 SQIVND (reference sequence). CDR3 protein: CASSIAVGGGKQFF. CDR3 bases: TGTGCCAGTAGTATAGCTGTGGGAGGGGGAAAGCAGTTCTTC.

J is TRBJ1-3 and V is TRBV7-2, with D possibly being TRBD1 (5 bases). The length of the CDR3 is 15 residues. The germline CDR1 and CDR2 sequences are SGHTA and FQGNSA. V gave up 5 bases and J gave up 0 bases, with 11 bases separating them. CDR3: CASSLGGSSGNTIYF. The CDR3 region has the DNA TGTGCCAGCAGCCTGGGGGGTTCCTCTGGAAACACCATATATTTT.

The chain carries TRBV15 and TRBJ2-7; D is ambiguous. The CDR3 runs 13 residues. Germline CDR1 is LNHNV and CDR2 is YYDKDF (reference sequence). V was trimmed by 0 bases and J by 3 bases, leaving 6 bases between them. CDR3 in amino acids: CATSREFSYEQYF. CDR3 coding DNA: TGTGCCACCAGCAGAGAGTTCAGCTACGAGCAGTACTTC.

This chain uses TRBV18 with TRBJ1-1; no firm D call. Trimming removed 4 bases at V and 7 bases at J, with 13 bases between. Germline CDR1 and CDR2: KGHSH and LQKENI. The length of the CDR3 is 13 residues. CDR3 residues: CASSLGREDEAFF. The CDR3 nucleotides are TGTGCCAGCTCACTAGGTCGGGAGGATGAAGCTTTCTTT.

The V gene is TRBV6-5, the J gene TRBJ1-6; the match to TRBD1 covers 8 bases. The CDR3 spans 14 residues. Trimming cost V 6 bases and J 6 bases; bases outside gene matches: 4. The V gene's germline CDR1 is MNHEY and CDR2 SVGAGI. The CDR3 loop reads CASSQTGANSPLHF. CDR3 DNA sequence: TGTGCCAGCAGCCAGACAGGGGCTAATTCACCCCTCCACTTT.

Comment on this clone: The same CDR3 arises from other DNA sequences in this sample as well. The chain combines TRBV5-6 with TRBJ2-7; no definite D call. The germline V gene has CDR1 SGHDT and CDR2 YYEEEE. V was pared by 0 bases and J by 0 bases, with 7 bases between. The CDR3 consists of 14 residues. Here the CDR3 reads CASSLGGSSYEQYF. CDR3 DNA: TGTGCCAGCAGCTTGGGTGGCTCCTCCTACGAGCAGTACTTC.

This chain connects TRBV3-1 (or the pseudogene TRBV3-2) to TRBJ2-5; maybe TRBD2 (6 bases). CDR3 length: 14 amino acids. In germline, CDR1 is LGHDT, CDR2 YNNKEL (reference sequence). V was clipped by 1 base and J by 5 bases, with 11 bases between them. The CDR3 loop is CASSQVGGGETQYF. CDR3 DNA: TGTGCCAGCAGCCAAGTCGGTGGGGGGGAGACCCAGTACTTC.

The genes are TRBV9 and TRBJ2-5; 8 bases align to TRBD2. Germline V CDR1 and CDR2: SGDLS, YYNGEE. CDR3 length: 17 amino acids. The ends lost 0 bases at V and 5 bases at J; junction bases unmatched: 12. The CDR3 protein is CASSVGELAAIHETQYF. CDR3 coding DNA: TGTGCCAGCAGCGTAGGTGAACTAGCGGCTATTCACGAGACCCAGTACTTC.

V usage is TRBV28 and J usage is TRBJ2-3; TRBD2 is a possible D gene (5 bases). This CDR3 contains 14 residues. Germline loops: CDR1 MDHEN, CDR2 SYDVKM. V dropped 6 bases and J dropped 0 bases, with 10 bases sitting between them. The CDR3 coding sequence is TGTGCCAGCAGATCCCGGGGAAGCACAGATACGCAGTATTTT. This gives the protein CASRSRGSTDTQYF.

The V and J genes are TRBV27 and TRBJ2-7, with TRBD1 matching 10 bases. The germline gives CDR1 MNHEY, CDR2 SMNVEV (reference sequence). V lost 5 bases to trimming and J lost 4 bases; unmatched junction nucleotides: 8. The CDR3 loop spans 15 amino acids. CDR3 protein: CASSNRGTGAYEQYF. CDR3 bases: TGTGCCAGCAGTAACCGCGGGACAGGGGCATACGAGCAGTACTTC.

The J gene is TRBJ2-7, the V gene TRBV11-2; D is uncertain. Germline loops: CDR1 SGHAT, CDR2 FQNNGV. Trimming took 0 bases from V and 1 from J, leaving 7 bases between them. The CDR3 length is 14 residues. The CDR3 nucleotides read TGTGCCAGCAGCTTAGAATTGCTATCCTACGAGCAGTACTTC. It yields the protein CASSLELLSYEQYF.

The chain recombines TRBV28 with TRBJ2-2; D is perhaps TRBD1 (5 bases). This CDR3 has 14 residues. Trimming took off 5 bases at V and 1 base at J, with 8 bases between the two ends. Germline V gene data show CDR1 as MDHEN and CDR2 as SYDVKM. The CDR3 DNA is TGTGCCAGCAGTCTGACAGAGAACACCGGGGAGCTGTTTTTT. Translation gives CASSLTENTGELFF. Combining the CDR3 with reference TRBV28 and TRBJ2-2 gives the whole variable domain DVKVTQSSRYLVKRTGEKVFLECVQDMDHENMFWYRQDPGLGLRLIYFSYDVKMKEKGDIPEGYSVSREKKERFSLILESASTNQTSMYLCASSLTENTGELFFGEGSRLTVL.

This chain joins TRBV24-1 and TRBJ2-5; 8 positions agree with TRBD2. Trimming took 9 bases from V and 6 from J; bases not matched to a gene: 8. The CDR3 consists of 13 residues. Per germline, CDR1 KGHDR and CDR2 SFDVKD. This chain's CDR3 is CATAGRGEQTQYF. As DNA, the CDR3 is TGTGCCACCGCGGGGCGGGGGGAGCAGACCCAGTACTTC.

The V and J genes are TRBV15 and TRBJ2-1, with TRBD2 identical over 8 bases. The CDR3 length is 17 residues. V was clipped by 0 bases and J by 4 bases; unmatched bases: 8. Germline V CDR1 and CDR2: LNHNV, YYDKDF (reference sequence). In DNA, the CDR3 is TGTGCCACCAGCAGAGATCTTAAGCGGGGGTCATACAATGAGCAGTTCTTC. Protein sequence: CATSRDLKRGSYNEQFF.

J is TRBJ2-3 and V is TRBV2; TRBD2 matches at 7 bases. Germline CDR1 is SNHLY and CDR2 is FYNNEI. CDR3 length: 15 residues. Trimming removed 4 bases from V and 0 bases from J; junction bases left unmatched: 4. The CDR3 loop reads CASSGGTTSTDTQYF. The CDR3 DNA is TGTGCCAGCAGTGGAGGGACTACCAGCACAGATACGCAGTATTTT.

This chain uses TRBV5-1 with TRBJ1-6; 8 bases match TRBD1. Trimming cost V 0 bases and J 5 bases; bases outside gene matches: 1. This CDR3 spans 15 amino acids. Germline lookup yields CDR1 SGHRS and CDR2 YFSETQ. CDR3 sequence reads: CASSLAGGDNSPLHF. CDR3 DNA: TGCGCCAGCAGCTTGGCAGGGGGCGATAATTCACCCCTCCACTTT.

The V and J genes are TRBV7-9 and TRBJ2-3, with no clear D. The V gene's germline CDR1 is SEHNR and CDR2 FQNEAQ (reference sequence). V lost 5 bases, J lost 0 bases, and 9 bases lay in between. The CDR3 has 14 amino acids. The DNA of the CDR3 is TGTGCCAGCAGCCCTCAGACAAGCACAGATACGCAGTATTTT. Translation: CASSPQTSTDTQYF.

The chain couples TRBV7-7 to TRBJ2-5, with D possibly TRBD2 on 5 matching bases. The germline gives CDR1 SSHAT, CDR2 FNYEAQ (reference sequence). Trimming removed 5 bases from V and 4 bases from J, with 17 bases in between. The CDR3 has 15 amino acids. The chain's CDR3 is CASSPDSPRGETQYF. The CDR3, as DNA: TGTGCCAGCAGCCCGGACTCACCTCGGGGAGAGACCCAGTACTTC.

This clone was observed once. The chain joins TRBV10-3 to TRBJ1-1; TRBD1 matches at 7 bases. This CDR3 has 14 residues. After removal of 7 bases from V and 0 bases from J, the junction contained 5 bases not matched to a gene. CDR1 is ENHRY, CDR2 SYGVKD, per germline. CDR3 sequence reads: CAITTGQLNTEAFF. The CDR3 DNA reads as TGTGCCATCACCACGGGACAGCTGAACACTGAAGCTTTCTTT.

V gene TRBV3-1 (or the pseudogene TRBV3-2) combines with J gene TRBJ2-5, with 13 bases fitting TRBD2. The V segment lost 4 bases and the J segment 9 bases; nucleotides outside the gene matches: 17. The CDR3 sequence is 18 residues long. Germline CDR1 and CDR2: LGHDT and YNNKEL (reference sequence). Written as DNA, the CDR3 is TGTGCCAGCAGCCGCCTCCAAGGGACTAGCGGGGTGGGGTGGGCCCAGTACTTC. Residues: CASSRLQGTSGVGWAQYF.